The 7 T cell receptor beta chains presented below share a single source sample, sequenced in a study of multiple sclerosis patients with progressive multifocal leukoencephalopathy. Profiling relied on immunoSEQ multiplex PCR, and the TCRdb table lists in-frame clones only, not all of them. The repertoire holds about 25,000 clones, around 93% seen once, with about 2% in the top ten. Noted time point: 12 to 13 months of natalizumab therapy. Specimen: PBMCs, collected from a patient treated with natalizumab. The source is a man aged 30-40 years with multiple sclerosis.

V and J are TRBV7-2 and TRBJ2-5; D is perhaps TRBD2 (7 bases). Trimming took off 1 base at V and 1 base at J, with 13 bases between the two ends. Looked up from germline, CDR1 is SGHTA and CDR2 is FQGNSA. This CDR3 comprises 16 residues. The CDR3 spells CASSLVGGGGQETQYF. The CDR3 DNA is TGTGCCAGCAGCTTAGTCGGAGGGGGGGGCCAAGAGACCCAGTACTTC.

This clone is a singleton in its sample. The chain employs TRBV6-6 and TRBJ1-1; 9 bases match TRBD1. Trimming at V came to 2 bases and at J to 5 bases, leaving 3 bases not matched to a gene. CDR1 is MNHNY and CDR2 is SVGAGI in the germline V gene (reference sequence). The CDR3 consists of 14 residues. CDR3 DNA: TGTGCCAGCAGTTACCGGACAGGGGAAACTGAAGCTTTCTTT. It yields the protein CASSYRTGETEAFF.

The chain uses TRBV7-3 and TRBJ2-7, with D tentatively TRBD2 (6 bases). V gave up 1 base and J gave up 6 bases, with 13 bases separating them. From germline, CDR1 is SGHTA and CDR2 FQGTGA. This CDR3 is 14 amino acids long. The CDR3 spells CASSLMGGIGEQYF. The CDR3 DNA reads as TGTGCCAGCAGCTTAATGGGAGGAATCGGCGAGCAGTACTTC.

As concerns this clone: Other nucleotide sequences in the sample specify the same CDR3. The chain is built from TRBV12-5 and TRBJ2-7; weak D call: TRBD2 (6 bases). With 5 bases removed from V and 6 bases from J, the gap between germline ends came to 11 bases. The CDR3 sequence is 12 residues long. Germline V CDR1 and CDR2: LGHNT, FRNRAP. The CDR3 region is CASGRETGEQYV. The CDR3 bases are TGTGCTAGTGGTCGGGAGACGGGCGAGCAGTACGTC.

The chain links TRBV5-1 to TRBJ2-4; D not certain. The CDR3 loop spans 16 amino acids. Germline V gene sequence: CDR1 SGHRS, CDR2 YFSETQ. Trimming left V 0 bases short and J 0 bases short, with 10 bases between. The CDR3, as DNA: TGCGCCAGCAGCTTGGAGGCGCCGAAAGCCAAAAACATTCAGTACTTC. Its translation is CASSLEAPKAKNIQYF.

This clone was recorded once. The chain recombines TRBV27 with TRBJ2-1, with 8 bases aligning to TRBD2. V trimming: 5 bases; J trimming: 5 bases; junction bases outside the gene matches: 11. Per the germline V gene, CDR1 is MNHEY and CDR2 is SMNVEV (reference sequence). CDR3 size: 16 residues. CDR3 sequence: CASSPVGLAVNNEQFF. The CDR3 nucleotides read TGTGCCAGCAGTCCCGTCGGACTAGCCGTTAACAATGAGCAGTTCTTC.

The V call is TRBV5-4, the J call TRBJ1-4; maybe TRBD1 (6 bases). Germline CDR1 and CDR2: SGHNT and YYREEE (reference sequence). Between the trimmed V and J ends, which lost 0 bases and 5 bases, there was a span of 14 bases. This CDR3 is 16 amino acids long. CDR3 sequence: CASSLALGGANEKLFF. CDR3 DNA sequence: TGTGCCAGCAGCTTGGCCCTCGGGGGGGCGAATGAAAAACTGTTTTTT.